This is a list of T cell receptor beta chains from one sample in a study of blood T cell repertoires in COVID-19. Profiled with immunoSEQ multiplex PCR; TCRdb holds only in-frame clones, not every one. The sample has around 400,000 clones, approximately 93% seen once. The sequencing input was PBMCs or T cells enriched from blood (not recorded which). The receptors here all came from a woman aged 40-49 years who had been exposed to COVID-19. CDR3s include the opening cysteine and the closing phenylalanine or tryptophan. The D gene is left open where the match is weak. Where a row states a size, it is once, few, many or the class of an expanded clone; other rows omit it.

D gene: TRBD1; clone size: -; V gene: TRBV19; J gene: TRBJ1-5; CDR3 protein: CASSIGTGGLWGNQPQHF; CDR3 DNA: TGTGCCAGTAGTATTGGGACAGGGGGCCTGTGGGGCAATCAGCCCCAGCATTTT
D gene: -; clone size: -; V gene: TRBV7-6; J gene: TRBJ1-1; CDR3 protein: CASSPQGIGNTEAFF; CDR3 DNA: TGTGCCAGCAGCCCCCAGGGTATAGGGAACACTGAAGCTTTCTTT
D gene: -; clone size: -; V gene: TRBV19; J gene: TRBJ1-4; CDR3 protein: CASSTTGTSNEKLFF; CDR3 DNA: TGTGCCAGTAGTACCACAGGGACGTCGAATGAAAAACTGTTTTTT
D gene: -; clone size: once; V gene: TRBV7-2; J gene: TRBJ1-2; CDR3 protein: CASSAAGVYGYTF; CDR3 DNA: TGTGCCAGCAGCGCCGCCGGGGTCTATGGCTACACCTTC
D gene: -; clone size: -; V gene: TRBV19; J gene: TRBJ1-2; CDR3 protein: CASTPGGLTNYGYTF; CDR3 DNA: TGTGCCAGTACCCCCGGAGGATTAACTAACTATGGCTACACCTTC
D gene: -; clone size: -; V gene: TRBV5-5; J gene: TRBJ1-1; CDR3 protein: CASSLWTNTEAFF; CDR3 DNA: TGTGCCAGCAGCTTGTGGACAAACACTGAAGCTTTCTTT
D gene: TRBD2; clone size: -; V gene: TRBV3-1/TRBV3-2; J gene: TRBJ2-7; CDR3 protein: CASSQTSGGSYEQYF; CDR3 DNA: TGTGCCAGCAGCCAAACTAGCGGGGGCTCCTACGAGCAGTACTTC
D gene: -; clone size: -; V gene: TRBV24-1; J gene: TRBJ2-1; CDR3 protein: CATSDPTRDSYNEQFF; CDR3 DNA: TGTGCCACCAGTGACCCGACTAGAGACTCCTACAATGAGCAGTTCTTC
D gene: TRBD2; clone size: -; V gene: TRBV27; J gene: TRBJ2-7; CDR3 protein: CASKGLAGAYEQYF; CDR3 DNA: TGTGCCAGCAAAGGTTTAGCGGGAGCCTACGAGCAGTACTTC
D gene: -; clone size: -; V gene: TRBV6-5; J gene: TRBJ1-3; CDR3 protein: CASSYSAGSGNTIYF; CDR3 DNA: TGTGCCAGCAGTTACTCGGCGGGGAGTGGAAACACCATATATTTT
D gene: -; clone size: -; V gene: TRBV27; J gene: TRBJ1-1; CDR3 protein: CASSYTSGDVAFF; CDR3 DNA: TGTGCCAGCAGTTACACCTCAGGGGATGTAGCTTTCTTT
D gene: -; clone size: -; V gene: TRBV12-5; J gene: TRBJ2-3; CDR3 protein: CASGLAVKQVPFSTDTQYF; CDR3 DNA: TGTGCTAGTGGTTTGGCTGTAAAACAGGTACCTTTTAGCACAGATACGCAGTATTTT
D gene: -; clone size: -; V gene: TRBV6-4; J gene: TRBJ2-2; CDR3 protein: CASSFRTGSGELFF; CDR3 DNA: TGTGCCAGCAGTTTCCGAACAGGGTCCGGGGAGCTGTTTTTT
D gene: TRBD2; clone size: -; V gene: TRBV11-3; J gene: TRBJ2-1; CDR3 protein: CASSQTLRLAGGGYNEQFF; CDR3 DNA: TGTGCCAGCAGCCAGACCCTTCGACTAGCGGGGGGCGGGTACAATGAGCAGTTCTTC
D gene: -; clone size: -; V gene: TRBV12-3/TRBV12-4; J gene: TRBJ1-4; CDR3 protein: CASSLRGGEKLFF; CDR3 DNA: TGTGCCAGCAGTTTAAGGGGTGGTGAAAAACTGTTTTTT
D gene: TRBD1; clone size: -; V gene: TRBV6-4; J gene: TRBJ1-6; CDR3 protein: CASSDGRGRSPLHF; CDR3 DNA: TGTGCCAGCAGTGATGGCAGGGGGCGGTCACCCCTCCACTTT
D gene: -; clone size: -; V gene: TRBV29-1; J gene: TRBJ1-5; CDR3 protein: CSACLGPGNQPQHF; CDR3 DNA: TGCAGCGCCTGCCTTGGGCCCGGCAATCAGCCCCAGCATTTT
D gene: TRBD1; clone size: -; V gene: TRBV5-1; J gene: TRBJ1-1; CDR3 protein: CASSLAGQGVTEAFF; CDR3 DNA: TGCGCCAGCAGCTTGGCGGGACAGGGGGTCACTGAAGCTTTCTTT
D gene: TRBD1; clone size: -; V gene: TRBV7-2; J gene: TRBJ1-2; CDR3 protein: CASSRNAGGNYGYTF; CDR3 DNA: TGTGCCAGCAGCCGGAATGCAGGGGGCAACTATGGCTACACCTTC
D gene: -; clone size: -; V gene: TRBV27; J gene: TRBJ1-6; CDR3 protein: CASSSRREYSPLHF; CDR3 DNA: TGTGCCAGCAGTTCAAGGAGGGAATATTCACCCCTCCACTTT
D gene: -; clone size: -; V gene: TRBV7-9; J gene: TRBJ2-7; CDR3 protein: CASRRSDYEQYF; CDR3 DNA: TGTGCCAGCAGAAGATCAGACTACGAGCAGTACTTC
D gene: TRBD1; clone size: -; V gene: TRBV6-4; J gene: TRBJ1-2; CDR3 protein: CASSDHRGLGGYTF; CDR3 DNA: TGTGCCAGCAGTGACCACAGGGGGCTAGGGGGCTACACCTTC
D gene: -; clone size: once; V gene: TRBV14; J gene: TRBJ1-2; CDR3 protein: CASSPMSYGYTF; CDR3 DNA: TGTGCCAGCAGCCCCATGAGCTATGGCTACACCTTC